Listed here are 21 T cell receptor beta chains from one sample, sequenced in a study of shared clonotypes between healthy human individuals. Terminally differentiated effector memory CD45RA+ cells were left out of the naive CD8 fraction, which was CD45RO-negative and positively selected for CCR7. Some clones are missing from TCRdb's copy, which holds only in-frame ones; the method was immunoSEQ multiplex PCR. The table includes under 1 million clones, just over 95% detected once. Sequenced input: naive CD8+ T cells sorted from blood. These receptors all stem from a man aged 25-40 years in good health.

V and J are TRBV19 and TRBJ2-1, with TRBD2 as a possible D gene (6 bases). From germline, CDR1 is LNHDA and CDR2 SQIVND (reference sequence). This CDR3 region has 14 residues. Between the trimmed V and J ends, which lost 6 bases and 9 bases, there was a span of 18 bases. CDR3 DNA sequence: TGTGCCAGTAGGACCTCGGTCGGAGGGGCTGAGCAGTTCTTC. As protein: CASRTSVGGAEQFF.

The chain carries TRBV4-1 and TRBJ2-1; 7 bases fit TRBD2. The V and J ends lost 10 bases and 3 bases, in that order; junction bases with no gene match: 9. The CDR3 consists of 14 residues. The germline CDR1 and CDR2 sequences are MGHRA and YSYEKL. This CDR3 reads CATKQLANYNEQFF. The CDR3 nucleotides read TGCGCCACCAAACAACTAGCGAACTACAATGAGCAGTTCTTC.

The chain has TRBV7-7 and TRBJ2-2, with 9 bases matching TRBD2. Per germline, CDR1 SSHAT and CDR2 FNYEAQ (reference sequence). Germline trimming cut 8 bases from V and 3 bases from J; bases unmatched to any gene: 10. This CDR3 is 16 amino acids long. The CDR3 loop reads CASASGVAGDTGELFF. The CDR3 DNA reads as TGTGCCAGCGCCTCAGGGGTAGCGGGAGACACCGGGGAGCTGTTTTTT.

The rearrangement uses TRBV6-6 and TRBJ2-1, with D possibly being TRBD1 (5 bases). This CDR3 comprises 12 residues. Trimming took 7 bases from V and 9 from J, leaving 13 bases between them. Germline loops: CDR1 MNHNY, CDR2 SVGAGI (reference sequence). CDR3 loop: CASIDGRGEQFF. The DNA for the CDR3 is TGTGCCAGCATCGATGGAAGGGGTGAGCAGTTCTTC.

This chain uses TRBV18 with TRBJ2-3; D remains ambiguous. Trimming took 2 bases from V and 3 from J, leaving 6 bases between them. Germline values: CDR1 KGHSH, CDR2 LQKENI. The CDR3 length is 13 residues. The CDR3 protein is CASSPTGTDTQYF. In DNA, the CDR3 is TGTGCCAGCTCACCAACGGGTACAGATACGCAGTATTTT.

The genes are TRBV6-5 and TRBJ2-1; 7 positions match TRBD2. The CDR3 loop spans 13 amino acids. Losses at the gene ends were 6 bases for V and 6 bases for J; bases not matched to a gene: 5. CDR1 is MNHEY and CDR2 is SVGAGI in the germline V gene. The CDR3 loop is CASRAGTTNEQFF. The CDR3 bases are TGTGCCAGCAGAGCCGGGACTACCAATGAGCAGTTCTTC.

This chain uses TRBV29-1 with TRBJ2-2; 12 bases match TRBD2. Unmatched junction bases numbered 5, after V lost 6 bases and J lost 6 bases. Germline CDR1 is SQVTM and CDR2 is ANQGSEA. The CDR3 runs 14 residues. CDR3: CSVQWTSGAGELFF. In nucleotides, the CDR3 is TGCAGCGTCCAGTGGACTAGCGGGGCCGGGGAGCTGTTTTTT.

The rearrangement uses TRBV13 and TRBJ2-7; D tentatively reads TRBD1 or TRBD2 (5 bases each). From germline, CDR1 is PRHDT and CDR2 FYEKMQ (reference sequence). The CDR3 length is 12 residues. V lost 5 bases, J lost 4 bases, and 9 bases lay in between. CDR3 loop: CASSHEGYEQYF. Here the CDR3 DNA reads TGTGCCAGCAGCCACGAGGGGTACGAGCAGTACTTC.

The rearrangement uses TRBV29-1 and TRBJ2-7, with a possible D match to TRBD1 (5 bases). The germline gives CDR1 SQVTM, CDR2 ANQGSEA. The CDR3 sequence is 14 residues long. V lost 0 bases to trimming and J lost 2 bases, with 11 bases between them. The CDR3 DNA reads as TGCAGCGTTGAAGAACCAGGGTTGCCCTACGAGCAGTACTTC. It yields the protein CSVEEPGLPYEQYF.

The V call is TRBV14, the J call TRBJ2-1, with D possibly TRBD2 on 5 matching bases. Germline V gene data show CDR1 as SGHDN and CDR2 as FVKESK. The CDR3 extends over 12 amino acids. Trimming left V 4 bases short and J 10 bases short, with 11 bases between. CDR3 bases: TGTGCCAGCAGCCCGGGATTACTGGAGCAGTTCTTC. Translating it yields CASSPGLLEQFF.

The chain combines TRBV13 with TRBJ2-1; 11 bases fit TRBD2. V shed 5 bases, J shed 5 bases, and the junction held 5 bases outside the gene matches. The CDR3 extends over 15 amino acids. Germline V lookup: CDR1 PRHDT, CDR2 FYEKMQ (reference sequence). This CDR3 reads CASSLTSGVNNEQFF. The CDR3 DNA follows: TGTGCCAGCAGCCTGACTAGCGGGGTGAACAATGAGCAGTTCTTC.

CDR3 DNA sequence: TGCGCCAGCAGCCAAGATGGCGTCAGCGGGAACACAGATACGCAGTATTTT. This translates into CASSQDGVSGNTDTQYF. V usage is TRBV4-3 and J usage is TRBJ2-3; 7 bases align to TRBD2. The CDR3 contains 17 residues. Germline loops: CDR1 LGHNA, CDR2 YSLEER. Trimming removed 0 bases from V and 2 bases from J; junction bases left unmatched: 8.

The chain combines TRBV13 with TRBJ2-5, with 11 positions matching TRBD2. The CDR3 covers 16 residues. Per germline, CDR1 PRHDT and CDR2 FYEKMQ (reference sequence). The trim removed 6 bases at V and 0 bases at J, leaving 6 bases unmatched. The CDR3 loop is CASRLAGVGDQETQYF. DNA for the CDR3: TGTGCCAGCAGACTAGCGGGAGTCGGGGACCAAGAGACCCAGTACTTC.

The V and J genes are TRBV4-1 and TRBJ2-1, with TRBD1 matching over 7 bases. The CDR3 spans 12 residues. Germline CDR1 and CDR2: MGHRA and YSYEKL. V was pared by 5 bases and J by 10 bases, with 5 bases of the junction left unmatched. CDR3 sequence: CASSNDRDEQFF. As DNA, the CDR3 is TGCGCCAGCAGCAATGACAGGGACGAGCAGTTCTTC.

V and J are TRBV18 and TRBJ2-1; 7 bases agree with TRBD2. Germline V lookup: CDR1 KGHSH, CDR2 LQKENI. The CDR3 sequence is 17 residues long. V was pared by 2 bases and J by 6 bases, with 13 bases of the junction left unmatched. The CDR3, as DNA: TGTGCCAGCTCACCATCGGAATTCGGCGGGAGAGGCAATGAGCAGTTCTTC. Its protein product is CASSPSEFGGRGNEQFF.

CDR3 DNA: TGTGCCAGCAGCCCCGGCCCTAGCGAGAGTTCCAATGAGCAGTTCTTC. Translation: CASSPGPSESSNEQFF. V usage is TRBV7-2 and J usage is TRBJ2-1, with D possibly matching TRBD2 (6 bases). Germline values: CDR1 SGHTA, CDR2 FQGNSA. CDR3 length equals 16 residues. V was cut by 5 bases and J by 6 bases, with 20 bases left in between.

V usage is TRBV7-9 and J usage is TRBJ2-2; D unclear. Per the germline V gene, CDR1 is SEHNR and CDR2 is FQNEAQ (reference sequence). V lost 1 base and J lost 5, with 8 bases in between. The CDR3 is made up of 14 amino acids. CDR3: CASSLGRRTGELFF. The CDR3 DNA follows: TGTGCCAGCAGCTTAGGTCGCAGGACCGGGGAGCTGTTTTTT.

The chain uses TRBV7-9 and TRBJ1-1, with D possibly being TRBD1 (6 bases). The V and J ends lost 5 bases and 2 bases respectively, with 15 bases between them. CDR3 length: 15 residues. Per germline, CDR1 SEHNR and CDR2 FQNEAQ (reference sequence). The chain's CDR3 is CASSRGAGANTEAFF. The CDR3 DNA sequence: TGTGCCAGCAGCAGGGGGGCAGGGGCAAACACTGAAGCTTTCTTT.

In DNA form, the CDR3 reads TGTGCCAGCAGCCCGCAACTAGCGGGAGGTGTGGAGACCCAGTACTTC. It specifies CASSPQLAGGVETQYF. This chain connects TRBV5-6 to TRBJ2-5; TRBD2 matches at 12 bases. J was trimmed by 5 bases and V by 4 bases; bases with no gene match: 9. The V gene's germline CDR1 is SGHDT and CDR2 YYEEEE. This CDR3 spans 16 amino acids.

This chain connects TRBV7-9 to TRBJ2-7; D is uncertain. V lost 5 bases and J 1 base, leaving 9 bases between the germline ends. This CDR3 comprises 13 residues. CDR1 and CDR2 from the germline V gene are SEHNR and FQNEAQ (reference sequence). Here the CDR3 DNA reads TGTGCCAGCAGCGGGGAAGGGTCCTACGAGCAGTACTTC. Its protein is CASSGEGSYEQYF. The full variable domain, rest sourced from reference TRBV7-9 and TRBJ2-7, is DTGVSQNPRHKITKRGQNVTFRCDPISEHNRLYWYRQTLGQGPEFLTYFQNEAQLEKSRLLSDRFSAERPKGSFSTLEIQRTEQGDSAMYLCASSGEGSYEQYFGPGTRLTVT.

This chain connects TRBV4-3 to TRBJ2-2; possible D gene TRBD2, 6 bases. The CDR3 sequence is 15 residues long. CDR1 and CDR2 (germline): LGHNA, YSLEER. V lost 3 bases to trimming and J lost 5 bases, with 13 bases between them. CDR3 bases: TGCGCCAGCAGCCAGTCTAGCGACCAAACCGGGGAGCTGTTTTTT. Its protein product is CASSQSSDQTGELFF.